This is a list of T cell receptor beta chains from one sample in a study of regulatory T cells in long-lasting Graves disease. Each CDR3 protein gets one entry after TCRdb re-called the multiplex PCR reads with MiXCR. The sample lists approximately 440,000 distinct CDR3 sequences, about a quarter seen once, with 26% in the top ten. The specimen was peripheral blood mononuclear cells (PBMCs), collected when the disease was refractory, from a patient treated with antithyroid drugs. Receptors originate from a female donor with Graves disease. Both conserved end residues are part of each CDR3. D genes are given only for firm matches. Clone sizes are given selectively: once, few, many, or a class where the clone is expanded.

clone_size | j_call | d_call | v_call | cdr3_aa | cdr3_nt
few | TRBJ2-5 | NA | TRBV2 | CAGRSTPQETQYF | TGTGCCGGCAGGTCCACACCCCAAGAGACCCAGTACTTC
NA | TRBJ1-4 | NA | TRBV15 | CATSLPDRINEKLFF | TGTGCCACCAGCTTACCGGACCGGATTAATGAAAAACTGTTTTTT
NA | TRBJ1-1 | NA | TRBV12-5 | CASGLTRQKAFF | TGTGCTAGTGGTTTGACGAGACAGAAAGCTTTCTTT
NA | TRBJ2-5 | NA | TRBV5-1 | CASSDTRETQYF | TGCGCCAGCAGCGATACTCGGGAGACCCAGTACTTC
NA | TRBJ1-4 | NA | TRBV4-1 | CASSQGSDTGNEKLFF | TGCGCCAGCAGCCAAGGTAGCGACACGGGTAATGAAAAACTGTTTTTT
NA | TRBJ2-7 | NA | TRBV6-5 | CASSYSRDGRTYEQYF | TGTGCCAGCAGTTACTCCCGGGACGGTCGTACCTACGAGCAGTACTTC
NA | TRBJ2-2 | NA | TRBV28 | CATTTGLGGELFF | TGTGCCACGACCACAGGGTTGGGCGGGGAGCTGTTTTTT
many | TRBJ1-5 | NA | TRBV20-1 | CSARKDNQPQHF | TGCAGTGCTAGAAAGGACAATCAGCCCCAGCATTTT
NA | TRBJ2-7 | NA | TRBV6-9 | CASSYGGRLYEQYF | TGTGCCAGCAGTTACGGGGGGCGGCTCTACGAGCAGTACTTC
few | TRBJ1-2 | NA | TRBV7-3 | CASSKGGTYGYTF | TGTGCCAGCAGCAAGGGGGGAACCTATGGCTACACCTTC
NA | TRBJ1-1 | NA | TRBV20-1 | CSAREVHNTEAFF | TGCAGTGCTAGAGAGGTACATAACACTGAAGCTTTCTTT
many | TRBJ1-1 | NA | TRBV27 | CASSLSGPITEAFF | TGTGCCAGCAGTTTATCGGGACCGATTACTGAAGCTTTCTTT
few | TRBJ2-2 | TRBD2 | TRBV9 | CASSVTSGKVYTGELFF | TGTGCCAGCAGCGTGACTAGCGGGAAAGTGTACACCGGGGAGCTGTTTTTT
few | TRBJ1-1 | NA | TRBV7-2 | CASSLVPGAEAFF | TGTGCCAGCAGCTTAGTTCCGGGGGCTGAAGCTTTCTTT
many | TRBJ1-2 | NA | TRBV6-5 | CASSYILGHKGFYGYTF | TGTGCCAGCAGTTATATTTTGGGCCACAAAGGTTTCTATGGCTACACCTTC
NA | TRBJ1-2 | NA | TRBV5-6 | CASTFGAGRSGGYTF | TGTGCCAGCACCTTCGGAGCGGGGCGAAGTGGCGGCTACACCTTC
few | TRBJ1-4 | NA | TRBV30 | CAWSGTNGGEKLFF | TGTGCCTGGAGCGGGACTAACGGGGGGGAAAAACTGTTTTTT
few | TRBJ2-5 | NA | TRBV12-3/TRBV12-4 | CASSRLSGETQYF | TGTGCCAGCAGTCGCCTCTCGGGGGAGACCCAGTACTTC
few | TRBJ2-2 | NA | TRBV6-2/TRBV6-3 | CASDKDTGELFF | TGTGCCAGCGACAAGGATACCGGGGAGCTGTTTTTT
NA | TRBJ2-2 | NA | TRBV5-6 | CASSLRHLNTGELFF | TGTGCCAGCAGCTTGCGCCACCTTAACACCGGGGAGCTGTTTTTT
NA | TRBJ2-7 | NA | TRBV4-1 | CASSQRQTQGPGYEQYF | TGCGCCAGCAGCCAACGGCAAACACAGGGTCCGGGTTACGAGCAGTACTTC
NA | TRBJ1-1 | TRBD1 | TRBV27 | CASRGTDTEAFF | TGTGCCAGCAGGGGGACAGACACTGAAGCTTTCTTT
NA | TRBJ2-1 | NA | TRBV19 | CASGRPRDNEQFF | TGTGCCAGTGGGAGACCTCGTGACAATGAGCAGTTCTTC
few | TRBJ2-6 | NA | TRBV12-3/TRBV12-4 | CASSGAGAGANVLTF | TGTGCCAGCAGTGGGGCAGGCGCTGGGGCCAACGTCCTGACTTTC
NA | TRBJ2-7 | TRBD1 | TRBV5-1 | CASSWKGTGVEQYF | TGCGCCAGCAGCTGGAAGGGGACAGGGGTCGAGCAGTACTTC
few | TRBJ1-1 | NA | TRBV30 | CAWSVGPNTEAFF | TGTGCCTGGAGTGTAGGTCCGAACACTGAAGCTTTCTTT
NA | TRBJ1-2 | NA | TRBV15 | CATSLGYDGYTF | TGTGCCACCAGCTTAGGTTATGATGGCTACACCTTC
many | TRBJ1-2 | NA | TRBV20-1 | CSARDGRRTNYGYTF | TGCAGTGCTAGAGATGGACGGAGAACTAACTATGGCTACACCTTC
many | TRBJ2-5 | TRBD2 | TRBV6-2/TRBV6-3 | CASRLAGETQYF | TGTGCCAGCAGATTAGCGGGGGAGACCCAGTACTTC
NA | TRBJ2-4 | TRBD1 | TRBV20-1 | CSASGTGDSQKLDIQYF | TGCAGTGCTAGCGGGACAGGGGACTCTCAAAAATTGGACATTCAGTACTTC
few | TRBJ1-2 | NA | TRBV20-1 | CSARGEVGERLHYGYTF | TGCAGTGCTAGGGGTGAAGTGGGGGAGAGGCTTCACTATGGCTACACCTTC
NA | TRBJ2-1 | TRBD2 | TRBV2 | CASSPGLAVGNEQFF | TGTGCCAGCAGTCCCGGACTAGCGGTTGGGAATGAGCAGTTCTTC
once | TRBJ1-2 | TRBD1 | TRBV5-4 | CASSPSGTANYGYTF | TGTGCCAGCAGCCCATCAGGGACAGCTAACTATGGCTACACCTTC
few | TRBJ2-7 | NA | TRBV30 | CAWSKSGEQYF | TGTGCCTGGAGTAAGTCCGGCGAGCAGTACTTC
NA | TRBJ1-1 | TRBD1 | TRBV29-1 | CSVRDRNTEAFF | TGCAGCGTCCGGGACAGGAACACTGAAGCTTTCTTT
many | TRBJ2-7 | TRBD2 | TRBV20-1 | CSARGLRQAGVPYEQYF | TGCAGTGCTAGAGGACTTCGGCAAGCGGGAGTGCCCTACGAGCAGTACTTC
few | TRBJ2-1 | TRBD2 | TRBV19 | CATSKAGVNNEQFF | TGTGCCACAAGCAAAGCGGGAGTAAACAATGAGCAGTTCTTC
many | TRBJ1-4 | NA | TRBV6-1 | CASSEISGSPEKLFF | TGTGCCAGCAGTGAAATATCGGGGAGCCCTGAAAAACTGTTTTTT
many | TRBJ1-4 | NA | TRBV7-2 | CASSLKGLNEKLFF | TGTGCCAGCAGCTTAAAGGGACTCAATGAAAAACTGTTTTTT
NA | TRBJ2-7 | NA | TRBV7-9 | CASSLAGPAEEQYF | TGTGCCAGCAGCTTAGCCGGGCCCGCCGAAGAGCAGTACTTC
NA | TRBJ2-2 | NA | TRBV24-1 | CATSDLSGDTGELLF | TGTGCCACCAGTGATTTGAGCGGGGACACCGGGGAGCTGCTTTTT
many | TRBJ1-2 | NA | TRBV20-1 | CSAATDRGNYGYTF | TGCAGTGCTGCCACGGACCGGGGGAACTATGGCTACACCTTC
many | TRBJ1-2 | NA | TRBV28 | CASSQGYWSNYGYTF | TGTGCCAGCAGTCAGGGATACTGGTCTAACTATGGCTACACCTTC
NA | TRBJ1-5 | TRBD1 | TRBV6-5 | CASSYGQGGQPQHF | TGTGCCAGCAGTTACGGACAGGGTGGTCAGCCCCAGCATTTT
NA | TRBJ2-7 | NA | TRBV20-1 | CSARDHRAGGEQYF | TGCAGTGCTAGAGATCATAGGGCTGGGGGAGAGCAGTACTTC
NA | TRBJ2-6 | NA | TRBV2 | CASSGWWGTGANVLTF | TGTGCCAGCAGTGGGTGGTGGGGTACCGGGGCCAACGTCCTGACTTTC
few | TRBJ2-2 | TRBD1 | TRBV27 | CASSLGTGASRAGELFF | TGTGCCAGCAGTTTGGGGACAGGGGCCTCCAGAGCCGGGGAGCTGTTTTTT
NA | TRBJ1-1 | NA | TRBV27 | CASSTSVTGRDTEAFF | TGTGCCAGCAGTACGAGCGTGACAGGCCGGGACACTGAAGCTTTCTTT
many | TRBJ2-5 | NA | TRBV20-1 | CSAGTQETQYF | TGCAGTGCTGGGACTCAAGAGACCCAGTACTTC
NA | TRBJ2-7 | NA | TRBV4-3 | CASSPARGHYEQYF | TGCGCCAGCAGCCCGGCCAGGGGTCACTACGAGCAGTACTTC
many | TRBJ2-1 | TRBD1 | TRBV28 | CASSLRQGQHEQFF | TGTGCCAGCAGTTTAAGGCAGGGACAGCATGAGCAGTTCTTC
many | TRBJ2-7 | NA | TRBV27 | CASSFGKTYEQYF | TGTGCCAGCAGTTTTGGCAAGACTTACGAGCAGTACTTC
once | TRBJ2-1 | TRBD1 | TRBV20-1 | CSAPTGLTYNEQFF | TGCAGTGCCCCGACAGGGCTGACCTACAATGAGCAGTTCTTC
few | TRBJ1-2 | NA | TRBV6-2/TRBV6-3 | CASRIGRGNGYTF | TGTGCCAGCAGGATAGGAAGGGGGAATGGCTACACCTTC
many | TRBJ2-5 | TRBD2 | TRBV2 | CASIILAGGPSETQYF | TGTGCCAGCATTATACTAGCGGGAGGGCCCTCAGAGACCCAGTACTTC
NA | TRBJ2-7 | TRBD2 | TRBV20-1 | CSAGQAGGTYEQYF | TGCAGTGCCGGACAGGCGGGGGGGACCTACGAGCAGTACTTC
NA | TRBJ1-1 | TRBD1 | TRBV12-3/TRBV12-4 | CASRRPGQGSEAFF | TGTGCCAGCAGGAGACCGGGACAGGGCTCTGAAGCTTTCTTT